The source of this T cell receptor beta chain is a study of shared clonotypes between healthy human individuals. The CDR3 covers 14 residues. Trimming took off 3 bases at V and 4 bases at J, with 14 bases between the two ends. Germline CDR1 is SGHRS and CDR2 is YFSETQ. Overall study results and limits: Larger estimated richness was generally seen in naive subsets than in memory subsets.

Assay used: immunoSEQ multiplex PCR; TCRdb lists only in-frame clones, some missing. The repertoire consists of 550,000 to 700,000 clones, with approximately 73% occurring once and the leading ten covering around 1.8%. In regard to this clone: Its antigen is currently unknown.

This rearrangement joins TRBV5-1 to TRBJ2-7; D gene ambiguous. The material sequenced was memory CD4+ T cells sorted from blood. Sample subset: CD45RA-negative fraction. This sequence originates from a woman in her 30s in good health. CDR3 bases: TGCGCCAGCAGCTCGGAAGGCCGTCTATACGAGCAGTACTTC. It specifies CASSSEGRLYEQYF.